Below, 18 T cell receptor beta chains from the same sample are listed, as sequenced in a study of cytomegalovirus exposure and HLA in healthy donors. This table comes from immunoSEQ multiplex PCR, and its TCRdb copy is limited to in-frame clones, with some not included. The sample yields 100,000 or so clones, approximately 88% seen once. Specimen: PBMCs. The receptors stem from a woman in her 30s in good health and CMV-seronegative.

V usage is TRBV4-1 and J usage is TRBJ2-3; 8 nucleotides agree with TRBD2. From germline, CDR1 is MGHRA and CDR2 YSYEKL. The CDR3 has 17 residues. The J segment lost 4 bases and the V segment lost 0 bases, leaving 9 bases of the junction unmatched. The CDR3 nucleotides read TGCGCCAGCAGCCAAGAAATGGGACTAGTCAGAGCAGATACGCAGTATTTT. Protein sequence: CASSQEMGLVRADTQYF.

The V call is TRBV5-4, the J call TRBJ2-3; 8 bases line up with TRBD2. The CDR3 length is 17 residues. The germline CDR1 and CDR2 sequences are SGHNT and YYREEE (reference sequence). The V gene end was trimmed by 2 bases and the J gene end by 2 bases; junction bases not matched to a gene: 10. CDR3 amino acids: CASSFPGGTRDTDTQYF. As DNA, the CDR3 is TGTGCCAGCAGCTTTCCCGGGGGGACTAGGGACACAGATACGCAGTATTTT. Supplemented by reference TRBV5-4 and TRBJ2-3, the full variable domain reads ETGVTQSPTHLIKTRGQQVTLRCSSQSGHNTVSWYQQALGQGPQFIFQYYREEENGRGNFPPRFSGLQFPNYSSELNVNALELDDSALYLCASSFPGGTRDTDTQYFGPGTRLTVL.

The rearrangement links TRBV7-3 to TRBJ2-2; D is undetermined. CDR1 and CDR2 (germline): SGHTA, FQGTGA. The germline V and J ends were trimmed by 5 bases and 3 bases, with 10 bases remaining between them. The CDR3 has 14 residues. Written as DNA, the CDR3 is TGTGCCAGCAGCCCGGCGGCCTACACCGGGGAGCTGTTTTTT. As protein: CASSPAAYTGELFF.

The V gene is TRBV5-1, the J gene TRBJ1-1; 8 nucleotides agree with TRBD1. The CDR3 has 13 amino acids. The ends lost 2 bases at V and 6 bases at J; junction bases unmatched: 3. Germline V CDR1 and CDR2: SGHRS, YFSETQ. CDR3 loop: CASSLGQGSEAFF. The CDR3 DNA reads TGCGCCAGCAGCTTAGGACAGGGTTCTGAAGCTTTCTTT.

The J gene is TRBJ1-2, the V gene TRBV11-1; D gene unclear. Per the germline V gene, CDR1 is SGHAT and CDR2 is FQDESV (reference sequence). V shed 5 bases and J shed 2 bases, with 12 bases lying between them. The CDR3 covers 14 residues. As DNA, the CDR3 is TGTGCCAGCAGCCCTTCGAGCAGGAACTATGGCTACACCTTC. It encodes CASSPSSRNYGYTF.

The genes are TRBV5-4 and TRBJ2-5; 10 bases are a match to TRBD2. Germline-derived CDR1 and CDR2 are SGHNT and YYREEE (reference sequence). The CDR3 has 15 amino acids. V shed 3 bases and J 1 base; nucleotides not matched to a gene: 3. The CDR3 bases are TGTGCCAGCAGCTCGGGACTAGCGCCCCAAGAGACCCAGTACTTC. Amino acid sequence: CASSSGLAPQETQYF. Drawing the rest from reference TRBV5-4 and TRBJ2-5, the complete variable domain is ETGVTQSPTHLIKTRGQQVTLRCSSQSGHNTVSWYQQALGQGPQFIFQYYREEENGRGNFPPRFSGLQFPNYSSELNVNALELDDSALYLCASSSGLAPQETQYFGPGTRLLVL.

The genes are TRBV28 and TRBJ2-6; 10 bases map to TRBD1. CDR1 is MDHEN and CDR2 is SYDVKM in the germline V gene. This CDR3 is built from 18 residues. The trim removed 1 base at V and 4 bases at J, leaving 7 bases unmatched. The CDR3 nucleotides read TGTGCCAGCAGTTTATCTCGGGCGACAGGGGGCGGGGCCAACGTCCTGACTTTC. Translation gives CASSLSRATGGGANVLTF. Variable domain in full (rest from reference TRBV28 and TRBJ2-6): DVKVTQSSRYLVKRTGEKVFLECVQDMDHENMFWYRQDPGLGLRLIYFSYDVKMKEKGDIPEGYSVSREKKERFSLILESASTNQTSMYLCASSLSRATGGGANVLTFGAGSRLTVL.

The chain couples TRBV5-1 to TRBJ1-4; TRBD1 might be the D (5 bases). The CDR3 is made up of 17 amino acids. The germline V and J ends were trimmed by 0 bases and 0 bases, with 12 bases remaining between them. Germline values: CDR1 SGHRS, CDR2 YFSETQ. The CDR3 sequence is CASSLDPTDATNEKLFF. CDR3 bases: TGCGCCAGCAGCTTGGACCCGACAGATGCAACTAATGAAAAACTGTTTTTT.

J is TRBJ2-1 and V is TRBV7-8, with D perhaps matching TRBD2 (7 bases). Per the germline V gene, CDR1 is SGHVS and CDR2 is FQNEAQ. Between the trimmed V and J ends, which lost 5 bases and 4 bases, there was a span of 15 bases. This CDR3 has 15 amino acids. The CDR3 bases are TGTGCCAGCAGCCCGGGGGGCCAGGCGTACAATGAGCAGTTCTTC. Its translation: CASSPGGQAYNEQFF.

The genes are TRBV9 and TRBJ1-3; 10 bases match TRBD1. Per the germline V gene, CDR1 is SGDLS and CDR2 is YYNGEE. Unmatched junction bases numbered 8, after V lost 8 bases and J lost 0 bases. The CDR3 spans 16 residues. CDR3 nucleotides: TGTGCCAGTCGGCGGGGACAGGGGATCTCTGGAAACACCATATATTTT. This encodes CASRRGQGISGNTIYF.

V gene TRBV28 combines with J gene TRBJ2-7; the match to TRBD1 covers 7 bases. From germline, CDR1 is MDHEN and CDR2 SYDVKM. The V gene end was trimmed by 6 bases and the J gene end by 3 bases; junction bases not matched to a gene: 8. The CDR3 covers 14 residues. In DNA form, the CDR3 reads TGTGCCAGCAGGCAGGGGACAGCCTTCTACGAGCAGTACTTC. It encodes CASRQGTAFYEQYF.

This chain uses TRBV7-9 with TRBJ1-4; D is undetermined. This CDR3 contains 14 residues. Germline CDR1 and CDR2: SEHNR and FQNEAQ (reference sequence). Trimming pared 8 bases from V and 5 bases from J, leaving 15 bases between. CDR3 sequence: CASSAERINEKLFF. Here the CDR3 DNA reads TGTGCCAGCTCGGCAGAGAGGATCAATGAAAAACTGTTTTTT.

This sequence joins TRBV5-4 and TRBJ1-1, with D possibly being TRBD1 (5 bases). The CDR3 sequence is 16 residues long. The ends were cut back, 4 bases at V and 1 base at J, with 17 bases in the middle. Germline loops: CDR1 SGHNT, CDR2 YYREEE (reference sequence). The chain's CDR3 is CASSPPGLPKNTEAFF. The CDR3 DNA reads TGTGCCAGCAGCCCTCCGGGACTCCCAAAGAACACTGAAGCTTTCTTT.

This rearrangement joins TRBV5-1 to TRBJ2-7; tentative D call: TRBD2 (6 bases). Trimming left V 4 bases short and J 0 bases short, with 14 bases between. CDR3 size: 15 residues. The germline V gene has CDR1 SGHRS and CDR2 YFSETQ. The DNA for the CDR3 is TGCGCCAGCAGCCCCGCGGGGCACCCCTCCTACGAGCAGTACTTC. Protein: CASSPAGHPSYEQYF.

Note on this clone: This sample includes further DNA sequences coding for the same CDR3. Here the CDR3 DNA reads TGCGCCAGCATTCGGGGTGGTAGCACAGATACGCAGTATTTT. It codes for CASIRGGSTDTQYF. The genes are TRBV5-1 and TRBJ2-3, with a weak D call TRBD2 (5 bases). Looked up from germline, CDR1 is SGHRS and CDR2 is YFSETQ. The germline V and J ends were trimmed by 6 bases and 0 bases, with 11 bases remaining between them. This CDR3 contains 14 residues.

The V and J genes are TRBV6-1 and TRBJ1-5; no reliable D call. CDR1 is MNHNS and CDR2 is SASEGT in the germline V gene. The V gene lost 3 bases and the J gene lost 5 bases, with 8 bases spanning the gap. The CDR3 extends over 13 amino acids. CDR3 loop: CASSEWGDQPQHF. DNA of the CDR3: TGTGCCAGCAGTGAGTGGGGAGATCAGCCCCAGCATTTT.

This clone was observed once. For the CDR3, the DNA is TGTGCCAGTAGACAGGGACACGAGCAGTACTTC. Translation: CASRQGHEQYF. V and J are TRBV27 and TRBJ2-7; 7 positions match TRBD1. The CDR3 consists of 11 residues. From germline, CDR1 is MNHEY and CDR2 SMNVEV (reference sequence). V shed 9 bases and J 5 bases; nucleotides not matched to a gene: 4.

This clone occurred once. The V gene is TRBV7-2, the J gene TRBJ1-5; 9 bases agree with TRBD1. V lost 6 bases and J lost 2; bases outside the gene matches: 5. Looked up from germline, CDR1 is SGHTA and CDR2 is FQGNSA. CDR3 length: 15 amino acids. The CDR3 sequence: CASSTRQGGNQPQHF. CDR3 sequence (DNA): TGTGCCAGCAGTACCCGACAGGGGGGCAATCAGCCCCAGCATTTT.